One sample yielded the 28 T cell receptor beta chains listed below, sequenced in a study of Tregs in tolerant kidney transplant recipients. Sequencing was performed with immunoSEQ multiplex PCR; in TCRdb, only in-frame clones are kept and a portion is missing. The sample holds tens of thousands of clones; roughly 93% are singletons and the top ten take around 1.6%. Recipients received nonmyeloablative bone marrow transplants from related graft donors, with transient mixed chimerism. Material: CD4+ T cells from blood (PBMCs), obtained 12 months after the transplant. The receptor source for this set is a human patient who received a combined kidney and bone marrow transplant. Some T cells may be provided by the graft donor.

The chain uses TRBV7-9 and TRBJ2-5, with 8 bases matching TRBD1. The CDR3 covers 14 residues. CDR1 SEHNR and CDR2 FQNEAQ come from the germline V gene (reference sequence). The V segment lost 2 bases and the J segment 5 bases; nucleotides outside the gene matches: 4. The CDR3 DNA reads TGTGCCAGCAGCTTAAATACAGGGGGGGAGACCCAGTACTTC. Translating it yields CASSLNTGGETQYF.

V and J are TRBV2 and TRBJ1-5, with D maybe TRBD1 (5 bases). V lost 11 bases, J lost 1 base, and 12 bases lay in between. CDR3 length: 13 residues. Per the germline V gene, CDR1 is SNHLY and CDR2 is FYNNEI. The CDR3 sequence is CAGSGGSNQPQHF. CDR3 DNA sequence: TGTGCCGGCTCGGGGGGGAGCAATCAGCCCCAGCATTTT.

V is TRBV19 and J is TRBJ2-3, with D possibly being TRBD2 (6 bases). The CDR3 sequence is 15 residues long. Trimming removed 7 bases at V and 4 bases at J, with 18 bases between. CDR1 and CDR2 from the germline V gene are LNHDA and SQIVND (reference sequence). The CDR3 loop is CASTPGTEGPDTQYF. The CDR3 bases are TGTGCCAGTACCCCAGGGACTGAAGGGCCAGATACGCAGTATTTT.

The chain joins TRBV21-1 to TRBJ2-7; the table's TRBD1 call for D was not verified on the DNA. TRBV21-1 is annotated as a pseudogene. The CDR3 totals 17 residues. The CDR3 region has the DNA TGTGCCAGCAGCAAAGCTAATCGGACAGGGGGGACCTACGAGCAGTACTTC. As protein: CASSKANRTGGTYEQYF.

The chain uses TRBV7-9 and TRBJ2-3; 8 bases fit TRBD2. The CDR3 runs to 19 residues. Germline trimming cut 7 bases from V and 2 bases from J; bases unmatched to any gene: 20. In germline, CDR1 is SEHNR, CDR2 FQNEAQ (reference sequence). Here the CDR3 reads CASTRQAGAGTFYTDTQYF. CDR3 DNA sequence: TGTGCCAGCACCCGCCAAGCGGGAGCCGGAACATTTTACACAGATACGCAGTATTTT.

This chain links TRBV2 with TRBJ2-2; no definite D call. Germline CDR1 reads SNHLY; CDR2 reads FYNNEI. V dropped 6 bases and J dropped 2 bases, with 13 bases sitting between them. The CDR3 runs to 15 residues. CDR3 nucleotide sequence: TGTGCCAGCAGCGGTCTCCCTACTAACACCGGGGAGCTGTTTTTT. Protein: CASSGLPTNTGELFF.

The CDR3 nucleotides read TGTGCCAGCAGCCCTGGGGGACAGGGCAGGCCTCGCGGCTACACCTTC. Its protein product is CASSPGGQGRPRGYTF. This sequence joins TRBV5-6 and TRBJ1-2; 9 positions match TRBD1. Germline trimming cut 4 bases from V and 8 bases from J; bases unmatched to any gene: 15. The CDR3 loop spans 16 amino acids. Looked up from germline, CDR1 is SGHDT and CDR2 is YYEEEE.

The chain joins TRBV7-9 to TRBJ1-4; 7 nucleotides agree with TRBD1. The V gene's germline CDR1 is SEHNR and CDR2 FQNEAQ (reference sequence). Trimming cost V 5 bases and J 8 bases; bases outside gene matches: 8. The CDR3 contains 14 residues. The CDR3 is CASSTTGNAEKLFF. As DNA, the CDR3 is TGTGCCAGCAGCACGACAGGGAACGCGGAAAAACTGTTTTTT.

This chain connects TRBV19 to TRBJ2-5; the D gene is possibly TRBD2 (6 bases). This CDR3 region has 13 residues. V was shortened by 3 bases and J by 2 bases, with 7 bases between the two germline ends. The germline gives CDR1 LNHDA, CDR2 SQIVND (reference sequence). CDR3 DNA sequence: TGTGCCAGTAGTATTGCGGGGCAAGAGACCCAGTACTTC. Its translation: CASSIAGQETQYF. Full variable domain (outside the CDR3, taken from reference TRBV19 and TRBJ2-5): DGGITQSPKYLFRKEGQNVTLSCEQNLNHDAMYWYRQDPGQGLRLIYYSQIVNDFQKGDIAEGYSVSREKKESFPLTVTSAQKNPTAFYLCASSIAGQETQYFGPGTRLLVL.

The V and J genes are TRBV18 and TRBJ1-1, with 7 bases that match TRBD1. This CDR3 region has 15 residues. The germline CDR1 and CDR2 sequences are KGHSH and LQKENI. V gave up 2 bases and J gave up 6 bases; unmatched junction bases: 9. CDR3 sequence reads: CASSPKTGTGSEAFF. CDR3 DNA sequence: TGTGCCAGCTCACCAAAGACAGGGACGGGTTCTGAAGCTTTCTTT.

V usage is TRBV6-6 and J usage is TRBJ2-7; 11 nucleotides agree with TRBD2. This CDR3 region has 15 residues. The germline V gene encodes CDR1 MNHNY and CDR2 SVGAGI (reference sequence). With 2 bases clipped from V and 7 bases from J, the junction kept 7 bases outside the gene matches. The CDR3 loop is CASSYQLAGAGEQYF. As DNA, the CDR3 is TGTGCCAGCAGTTACCAACTAGCGGGAGCTGGGGAGCAGTACTTC.

The table lists this clone with a count of one. The chain uses TRBV27 and TRBJ2-5; 9 positions match TRBD2. The J call may be faulty, since TRBJ2-7 better matches the DNA end. This CDR3 spans 15 amino acids. Per germline, CDR1 MNHEY and CDR2 SMNVEV (reference sequence). The CDR3 spells CASSLRAGGHYEQYF. The CDR3 DNA follows: TGTGCCAGCAGTTTAAGGGCGGGGGGGCACTACGAGCAGTACTTC.

The rearrangement joins TRBV7-8 to TRBJ2-5, with no clear D. Trimming cost V 3 bases and J 4 bases, with 18 bases left between them. Germline CDR1 is SGHVS and CDR2 is FQNEAQ. CDR3 length equals 16 residues. CDR3 amino acids: CASSFQRLDPAETQYF. The CDR3 DNA reads as TGTGCCAGCAGCTTCCAGCGTTTGGATCCCGCAGAGACCCAGTACTTC. Looking up the rest from reference TRBV7-8 and TRBJ2-5 gives the full variable domain: GAGVSQSPRYKVAKRGQDVALRCDPISGHVSLFWYQQALGQGPEFLTYFQNEAQLDKSGLPSDRFFAERPEGSVSTLKIQRTQQEDSAVYLCASSFQRLDPAETQYFGPGTRLLVL.

The chain uses TRBV30 and TRBJ1-6, with 7 bases that match TRBD1. The CDR3 contains 15 residues. CDR1 is GTSNPN and CDR2 is SVGIG in the germline V gene (reference sequence). V dropped 3 bases and J dropped 8; count of bases not matched to a gene: 10. The CDR3 coding sequence is TGTGCCTGGAGGGCGGGCAGGGGGTTTTATTCACCCCTCCACTTT. This codes for CAWRAGRGFYSPLHF.

The chain couples TRBV27 to TRBJ1-3, with TRBD1 matching over 8 bases. Trimming took 5 bases from V and 4 from J; bases not matched to a gene: 4. The germline V gene has CDR1 MNHEY and CDR2 SMNVEV (reference sequence). This CDR3 contains 14 residues. Written as DNA, the CDR3 is TGTGCCAGCAGTCCCAGGGGGCCGGGAAACACCATATATTTT. Its translation: CASSPRGPGNTIYF.

The chain carries TRBV6-5 and TRBJ2-2, with D possibly TRBD1 on 6 matching bases. V lost 10 bases, J lost 1 base, and 13 bases lay in between. This CDR3 comprises 14 residues. Germline V gene sequence: CDR1 MNHEY, CDR2 SVGAGI. The CDR3: CATSGTMNTGELFF. CDR3 nucleotides: TGTGCCACCTCCGGGACAATGAACACCGGGGAGCTGTTTTTT.

The rearrangement links TRBV11-1 to TRBJ1-5, with D perhaps matching TRBD1 (5 bases). The germline V gene encodes CDR1 SGHAT and CDR2 FQDESV (reference sequence). There are 15 residues in the CDR3. V lost 1 base and J 1 base, leaving 8 bases between the germline ends. CDR3 nucleotide sequence: TGTGCCAGCAGCTTAGGGGGCGAGAGCAATCAGCCCCAGCATTTT. Its translation: CASSLGGESNQPQHF. Together with reference TRBV11-1 and TRBJ1-5, the CDR3 gives the full variable domain: EAEVAQSPRYKITEKSQAVAFWCDPISGHATLYWYRQILGQGPELLVQFQDESVVDDSQLPKDRFSAERLKGVDSTLKIQPAELGDSAMYLCASSLGGESNQPQHFGDGTRLSIL.

J is TRBJ2-7 and V is TRBV5-5; 7 bases match TRBD2. The CDR3 has 13 amino acids. The germline V gene has CDR1 SGHKS and CDR2 YYEKEE (reference sequence). After removal of 3 bases from V and 7 bases from J, the junction contained 7 bases not matched to a gene. The CDR3 spells CASSSLWGGEQYF. The CDR3 bases are TGTGCCAGCAGCTCACTCTGGGGGGGTGAGCAGTACTTC.

J is TRBJ1-2 and V is TRBV7-2; D is possibly TRBD1 (6 bases). CDR1 SGHTA and CDR2 FQGNSA come from the germline V gene. The length of the CDR3 is 12 residues. Deletions cut 4 bases from V and 8 bases from J, with 11 bases between. The CDR3 nucleotides are TGTGCCAGCAGCTCTAACAGGGAAGGCTACACCTTC. This gives the protein CASSSNREGYTF.

The chain carries TRBV29-1 and TRBJ2-7, with D possibly matching TRBD1 (5 bases). CDR3 length equals 12 residues. Looked up from germline, CDR1 is SQVTM and CDR2 is ANQGSEA. Trimming pared 6 bases from V and 2 bases from J, leaving 11 bases between. CDR3 nucleotide sequence: TGCAGCGTGGGGCAGAATGCCTACGAGCAGTACTTC. Its translation is CSVGQNAYEQYF.

This sequence joins TRBV5-1 and TRBJ2-1, with 10 bases lining up with TRBD1. Germline V gives CDR1 SGHRS, CDR2 YFSETQ. With V trimmed by 2 bases and J by 0 bases, 11 bases remained unmatched. The CDR3 is 19 amino acids. Here the CDR3 reads CASSFPGTGAISSYNEQFF. The DNA for the CDR3 is TGCGCCAGCAGCTTTCCCGGGACAGGGGCCATTAGCTCCTACAATGAGCAGTTCTTC.

This clone was counted only a few times. The CDR3 spells CATLRAGDTEAFF. CDR3 coding DNA: TGTGCCACCCTTAGGGCAGGGGACACTGAAGCTTTCTTT. The J gene is TRBJ1-1, the V gene TRBV10-3; D perhaps matches TRBD1 (6 bases). The CDR3 sequence is 13 residues long. Looked up from germline, CDR1 is ENHRY and CDR2 is SYGVKD. Trimming removed 10 bases at V and 3 bases at J, with 15 bases between.

The CDR3 DNA is TGTGCCATCTCGTTGGGGGGGGATCAAGAGACCCAGTACTTC. This encodes CAISLGGDQETQYF. The rearrangement uses TRBV10-3 and TRBJ2-5; TRBD2 matches at 7 bases. Germline V gene data show CDR1 as ENHRY and CDR2 as SYGVKD. The V gene end was trimmed by 8 bases and the J gene end by 2 bases; junction bases not matched to a gene: 8. The CDR3 has 14 amino acids.

The V gene is TRBV6-5, the J gene TRBJ2-7; 8 positions agree with TRBD1. The CDR3 spans 14 residues. Germline loops: CDR1 MNHEY, CDR2 SVGAGI. The J segment lost 4 bases and the V segment lost 6 bases, leaving 8 bases of the junction unmatched. The CDR3 DNA follows: TGTGCCAGCAGACACAGGGGGATAGAGTACGAGCAGTACTTC. This sequence encodes CASRHRGIEYEQYF.

The J gene is TRBJ1-2, the V gene TRBV18; TRBD1 matches at 7 bases. V shed 3 bases, J shed 2 bases, and the junction held 6 bases outside the gene matches. This CDR3 is built from 15 residues. The germline V gene encodes CDR1 KGHSH and CDR2 LQKENI. The CDR3 sequence: CASSPLGTENYGYTF. In DNA form, the CDR3 reads TGTGCCAGCTCACCGCTAGGGACAGAGAACTATGGCTACACCTTC.

This sequence joins TRBV5-5 and TRBJ1-1, with 8 bases matching TRBD1. Germline V gene sequence: CDR1 SGHKS, CDR2 YYEKEE (reference sequence). There are 13 residues in the CDR3. The J segment lost 11 bases and the V segment lost 2 bases, leaving 8 bases of the junction unmatched. The CDR3 loop reads CASSFEGQARAFF. The CDR3 nucleotides are TGTGCCAGCAGCTTCGAGGGACAGGCGAGGGCTTTCTTT.

The chain couples TRBV4-3 to TRBJ2-7; 8 positions agree with TRBD2. The CDR3 runs to 16 residues. V gave up 4 bases and J gave up 4 bases; unmatched junction bases: 12. Germline V CDR1 and CDR2: LGHNA, YSLEER. CDR3 protein: CASSRGGLAARYEQYF. DNA of the CDR3: TGCGCCAGCAGCCGCGGGGGGCTAGCGGCGAGATACGAGCAGTACTTC.

This clone was observed a handful of times. The chain uses TRBV5-8 and TRBJ1-2; TRBD1 matches 8 bases. This CDR3 is 13 amino acids long. V lost 5 bases and J lost 6; bases outside the gene matches: 6. Germline V gene sequence: CDR1 SGHTS, CDR2 YDEGEE. The CDR3 loop reads CASRWDRFHGYTF. DNA of the CDR3: TGTGCCAGCAGATGGGACAGGTTCCATGGCTACACCTTC. The full variable domain, completed using reference TRBV5-8 and TRBJ1-2, is EAGVTQSPTHLIKTRGQQATLRCSPISGHTSVYWYQQALGLGLQFLLWYDEGEERNRGNFPPRFSGRQFPNYSSELNVNALELEDSALYLCASRWDRFHGYTFGSGTRLTVV.